This TCR beta chain was profiled in a study of shared clonotypes between healthy human individuals. Repertoires were generated with immunoSEQ multiplex PCR, while TCRdb's copy carries only in-frame clones and drops some. The table records roughly 1 million clones, 75% to 80% of them present only once. Study-level results: Shared across a few donors were around 5% of the naive CD4 clonotypes.

About this clone: The antigen is not known.

V was pared by 1 base and J by 10 bases, with 23 bases between. Germline V lookup: CDR1 MGHRA, CDR2 YSYEKL. CDR3 length: 17 amino acids. The clonotype comes from a young man in good health. Some clones in this sample may be carry-over from other donors' samples. The rearrangement uses TRBV4-1 and TRBJ1-3; D uncertain. Sequencing was carried out using memory CD4+ T cells from PBMCs. Stated subset: CD45RA-negative fraction. CDR3 nucleotides: TGCGCCAGCAGCCAAGGAATTCCCGGGCCCCAGAGTCGTACCATATATTTT. Translating gives CASSQGIPGPQSRTIYF.